The present entry profiles one T cell receptor (beta chain) with its context. What it binds is unknown. The data are from a study of immune cell composition in non-small cell lung cancer. As for the study in general: Most cases were lung adenocarcinoma or squamous cell carcinoma.

Overall study results and limits: Overall clonality, unlike maximal tumour-associated clone frequency, did not predict TIL reactivity. Top 10 clone scores and clonality were higher in squamous than adenocarcinoma.

The CDR3 has 15 residues. In germline, CDR1 is LGHNA, CDR2 YSLEER. Trimming removed 0 bases at V and 5 bases at J, with 11 bases between. Measured with immunoSEQ multiplex PCR; TCRdb has only the in-frame clones, and not every one. Of 15,000 or so clones in the sample, 65% to 85% were seen once. This receptor was obtained from a human donor with non-small cell lung cancer. Sequenced sample: lung tumor tissue. The rearrangement joins TRBV4-3 to TRBJ2-1; D is unclear. Here the CDR3 DNA reads TGCGCCAGCAGCCAAGACGTTGCCCCCCACAATGAGCAGTTCTTC. This translates into CASSQDVAPHNEQFF.